Shown below are 29 T cell receptor beta chains from a single sample sequenced in a study of T cells in Graves' hyperthyroidism and ophthalmopathy. The TCR beta CDR3 regions underwent amplification using RNA transcripts as the source. First-round RT-PCR targeting the TCR CDR3 was performed with the HTBI primer set. TCRdb processed the multiplex PCR reads anew with MiXCR; each CDR3 protein has one entry. This table has about 400,000 distinct CDR3 sequences, 15% to 18% appearing once. The specimen was blood. These receptors all stem from a woman younger than 35 with Graves' hyperthyroidism.

The J gene is TRBJ1-1, the V gene TRBV4-1; D not certain. The germline V gene encodes CDR1 MGHRA and CDR2 YSYEKL. Deletions cut 2 bases from V and 6 bases from J, with 13 bases between. The CDR3 consists of 14 residues. The CDR3 sequence is CASSQRGVGPEAFF. For the CDR3, the DNA is TGCGCCAGCAGCCAACGGGGTGTAGGCCCTGAAGCTTTCTTT.

V gene TRBV28 combines with J gene TRBJ2-1; the D gene is possibly TRBD2 (7 bases). CDR1 is MDHEN, CDR2 SYDVKM, per germline. Deletions cut 2 bases from V and 7 bases from J, with 15 bases between. The CDR3 spans 15 residues. The DNA of the CDR3 is TGTGCCAGCAGTTTAGTGGGGGGGGGCCAGAATGAGCAGTTCTTC. Its protein product is CASSLVGGGQNEQFF.

This clonotype was detected only a few times. The chain uses TRBV3-1 and TRBJ1-3, with D possibly matching TRBD1 (5 bases). With 1 base removed from V and 1 base from J, the gap between germline ends came to 8 bases. The CDR3 contains 15 residues. The germline CDR1 and CDR2 sequences are LGHDT and YNNKEL (reference sequence). The CDR3 here is CASSQVAGSGNTIYF. In DNA form, the CDR3 reads TGTGCCAGCAGCCAAGTTGCAGGGTCTGGAAACACCATATATTTT.

The sample holds many counts of this clonotype. This chain joins TRBV7-2 and TRBJ1-5; tentative D call: TRBD1 (6 bases). V lost 2 bases to trimming and J lost 6 bases, with 14 bases between them. The CDR3 consists of 15 residues. Germline V gene lookup returns CDR1 SGHTA and CDR2 FQGNSA. The CDR3 here is CASSLQGQAFQPQHF. The CDR3 coding sequence is TGTGCCAGCAGCTTACAGGGGCAAGCTTTTCAGCCCCAGCATTTT.

This clonotype was counted between two and nine times. The chain has TRBV20-1 and TRBJ2-5; TRBD2 aligns across 7 bases. Per the germline V gene, CDR1 is DFQATT and CDR2 is SNEGSKA (reference sequence). The CDR3 is 13 amino acids. V lost 0 bases to trimming and J lost 13 bases; unmatched junction nucleotides: 11. This CDR3 is CSARDKAGYLAYF. The CDR3 region has the DNA TGCAGTGCTAGAGACAAAGCGGGATACTTGGCGTACTTC.

This chain uses TRBV20-1 with TRBJ2-1; 7 bases agree with TRBD1. This CDR3 comprises 16 residues. Looked up from germline, CDR1 is DFQATT and CDR2 is SNEGSKA (reference sequence). Trimming removed 1 base from V and 0 bases from J; junction bases left unmatched: 6. As DNA, the CDR3 is TGCAGTGCTAGAGTTCCACAGGGGCTCTCCTACAATGAGCAGTTCTTC. Translated: CSARVPQGLSYNEQFF.

For this clonotype: A much larger clonotype is one base distant, so this may be a read error. This chain's CDR3 is CASSLVPSNEQYF. Written as DNA, the CDR3 is TGTGCCAGCAGCTTAGTTCCATCCAATGAGCAGTACTTC. V usage is TRBV11-2 and J usage is TRBJ2-1; no clear D gene. The end of the DNA aligns better with TRBJ2-7, so the J call may be wrong. Germline CDR1 is SGHAT and CDR2 is FQNNGV. The CDR3 extends over 13 amino acids.

This clonotype appeared many times. The chain is built from TRBV7-9 and TRBJ2-7; D is possibly TRBD1 (5 bases). Germline CDR1 is SEHNR and CDR2 is FQNEAQ (reference sequence). With 4 bases removed from V and 2 bases from J, the gap between germline ends came to 15 bases. This CDR3 comprises 15 residues. The CDR3 coding sequence is TGTGCCAGCAGCTCAGGACACTTATCTACCTACGAGCAGTACTTC. Translating gives CASSSGHLSTYEQYF.

This clonotype was recorded at least ten times. The V call is TRBV11-2, the J call TRBJ2-1; D may be TRBD1 or TRBD2 (5 bases each). Between the trimmed V and J ends, which lost 6 bases and 9 bases, there was a span of 21 bases. Germline lookup yields CDR1 SGHAT and CDR2 FQNNGV. This CDR3 spans 15 amino acids. In DNA form, the CDR3 reads TGTGCCAGCAGGGGCCCCTGGGGGACGCGCAGTGAGCAGTTCTTC. Translated, it gives CASRGPWGTRSEQFF.

The CDR3 bases are TGTGCCAGTAGTATCGGGACAGGGTTTTTGGATACGCAGTATTTT. Protein product: CASSIGTGFLDTQYF. The chain combines TRBV19 with TRBJ2-3; TRBD1 matches 9 bases. The CDR3 has 15 residues. The trim removed 3 bases at V and 6 bases at J, leaving 7 bases unmatched. In germline, CDR1 is LNHDA, CDR2 SQIVND (reference sequence). Combining the CDR3 with reference TRBV19 and TRBJ2-3 gives the whole variable domain DGGITQSPKYLFRKEGQNVTLSCEQNLNHDAMYWYRQDPGQGLRLIYYSQIVNDFQKGDIAEGYSVSREKKESFPLTVTSAQKNPTAFYLCASSIGTGFLDTQYFGPGTRLTVL.

The table lists this clonotype with a few counts. J is TRBJ1-1 and V is TRBV6-1; D unclear. The germline V gene has CDR1 MNHNS and CDR2 SASEGT. V was trimmed by 8 bases and J by 0 bases, leaving 10 bases between them. CDR3 length: 13 amino acids. In DNA form, the CDR3 reads TGTGCCAGCCTTTCGGTAGTGAACACTGAAGCTTTCTTT. Translation: CASLSVVNTEAFF.

V is TRBV20-1 and J is TRBJ1-5, with D hard to call. The germline V gene encodes CDR1 DFQATT and CDR2 SNEGSKA (reference sequence). V was clipped by 3 bases and J by 2 bases, with 11 bases between them. CDR3 size: 14 residues. Here the CDR3 reads CSASHQRGNQPQHF. CDR3 DNA: TGCAGTGCTAGCCACCAAAGGGGCAATCAGCCCCAGCATTTT.

This clonotype was recorded many times. The genes are TRBV11-2 and TRBJ2-1; 9 nucleotides align to TRBD2. V shed 1 base and J 5 bases; nucleotides not matched to a gene: 12. The CDR3 is 18 amino acids. Germline-derived CDR1 and CDR2 are SGHAT and FQNNGV. The CDR3 spells CASSLGGSGSFFHNEQFF. As DNA, the CDR3 is TGTGCCAGCAGCTTAGGAGGTAGCGGGAGTTTTTTCCACAATGAGCAGTTCTTC.

J is TRBJ2-2 and V is TRBV4-2; no reliable D call. Per germline, CDR1 LGHNA and CDR2 YNFKEQ. V was clipped by 0 bases and J by 1 base, with 9 bases between them. CDR3 size: 16 residues. The CDR3 here is CASSQESRMNTGELFF. The CDR3 bases are TGTGCCAGCAGCCAAGAATCCAGGATGAACACCGGGGAGCTGTTTTTT.

This clonotype was counted between two and nine times. The DNA for the CDR3 is TGCGCCAGCAGCTCCGGATACCAAGAGACCCAGTACTTC. It translates to CASSSGYQETQYF. The chain employs TRBV5-1 and TRBJ2-5, with D hard to call. CDR3 length: 13 residues. Trimming pared 3 bases from V and 0 bases from J, leaving 6 bases between. Germline loops: CDR1 SGHRS, CDR2 YFSETQ.

The chain employs TRBV3-1 and TRBJ1-1; perhaps TRBD1 as D (5 bases). The V gene lost 5 bases and the J gene lost 3 bases, with 16 bases spanning the gap. CDR1 is LGHDT, CDR2 YNNKEL, per germline (reference sequence). The CDR3 consists of 15 residues. CDR3 protein: CASSYRTRGHTEAFF. CDR3 coding DNA: TGTGCCAGCAGCTATAGGACACGGGGTCACACTGAAGCTTTCTTT.

This clonotype has a count of ten or more. This chain links TRBV5-1 with TRBJ2-7; TRBD1 agrees at 11 bases. V was clipped by 0 bases and J by 5 bases; unmatched bases: 1. The germline CDR1 and CDR2 sequences are SGHRS and YFSETQ. The length of the CDR3 is 14 residues. CDR3 bases: TGCGCCAGCAGCTTGGTGGGACAGGGGGACGAGCAGTACTTC. Translating gives CASSLVGQGDEQYF. The full variable domain, rest sourced from reference TRBV5-1 and TRBJ2-7, is KAGVTQTPRYLIKTRGQQVTLSCSPISGHRSVSWYQQTPGQGLQFLFEYFSETQRNKGNFPGRFSGRQFSNSRSEMNVSTLELGDSALYLCASSLVGQGDEQYFGPGTRLTVT.

This clonotype was seen repeatedly, ten times or more. The J gene is TRBJ1-1, the V gene TRBV12-3 or TRBV12-4, with D hard to call. The CDR3 runs 13 residues. The ends were cut back, 0 bases at V and 7 bases at J, with 9 bases in the middle. CDR3 residues: CASSLAVGFEAFF. CDR3 DNA: TGTGCCAGCAGTTTAGCGGTGGGGTTTGAAGCTTTCTTT.

The chain combines TRBV6-1 with TRBJ2-6, with D uncertain. V was trimmed by 10 bases and J by 1 base, leaving 11 bases between them. The CDR3 runs to 14 residues. The V gene's germline CDR1 is MNHNS and CDR2 SASEGT. CDR3 region: CATVGQSGANVLTF. The CDR3 nucleotides are TGTGCCACGGTGGGCCAGTCTGGGGCCAACGTCCTGACTTTC.

The chain combines TRBV10-3 with TRBJ1-5; 9 bases fit TRBD1. CDR1 is ENHRY, CDR2 SYGVKD, per germline. The CDR3 spans 14 residues. J was trimmed by 5 bases and V by 6 bases; bases with no gene match: 5. The CDR3 reads CAIRGQGRDQPQHF. CDR3 bases: TGTGCCATCAGGGGACAGGGTAGGGATCAGCCCCAGCATTTT.

This clonotype was recorded at least ten times. The rearrangement joins TRBV10-3 to TRBJ2-1, with 10 bases aligning to TRBD2. There are 17 residues in the CDR3. The V gene end was trimmed by 2 bases and the J gene end by 3 bases; junction bases not matched to a gene: 7. The germline CDR1 and CDR2 sequences are ENHRY and SYGVKD. CDR3 amino acids: CAISEASGGALYNEQFF. The CDR3 DNA reads as TGTGCCATCAGTGAGGCGAGCGGGGGGGCCCTCTACAATGAGCAGTTCTTC.

The sample holds many counts of this clonotype. The V and J genes are TRBV5-1 and TRBJ1-5, with 9 bases that match TRBD1. Germline values: CDR1 SGHRS, CDR2 YFSETQ. V shed 2 bases and J 7 bases; nucleotides not matched to a gene: 4. The CDR3 is made up of 14 amino acids. Written as DNA, the CDR3 is TGCGCCAGCAGCTTAGGGGACAGGGACCAGCCCCAGCATTTT. It codes for CASSLGDRDQPQHF.

The chain employs TRBV29-1 and TRBJ1-2; D is unclear. The CDR3 is 11 amino acids. V was cut by 3 bases and J by 7 bases, with 9 bases left in between. Germline loops: CDR1 SQVTM, CDR2 ANQGSEA. The CDR3 spells CSVEGWAGYTF. DNA for the CDR3: TGCAGCGTTGAGGGCTGGGCTGGCTACACCTTC.

At least ten counts were recorded for this clonotype. The chain carries TRBV2 and TRBJ2-5; 10 nucleotides line up with TRBD2. CDR3 size: 14 residues. Trimming cost V 3 bases and J 5 bases; bases outside gene matches: 3. Germline CDR1 reads SNHLY; CDR2 reads FYNNEI. This CDR3 reads CASSEAAGGETQYF. As DNA, the CDR3 is TGTGCCAGCAGTGAGGCAGCGGGAGGGGAGACCCAGTACTTC.

The rearrangement uses TRBV7-2 and TRBJ2-2; maybe TRBD2 (5 bases). V lost 6 bases to trimming and J lost 7 bases, with 12 bases between them. The CDR3 consists of 13 residues. Germline CDR1 reads SGHTA; CDR2 reads FQGNSA. The CDR3 DNA is TGTGCCAGCAGGCCGCCCGGGGACGGGGAGCTGTTTTTT. Translating it yields CASRPPGDGELFF.

This clonotype appeared a few times. The V gene is TRBV6-1, the J gene TRBJ1-1, with 7 nucleotides matching TRBD1. Germline V CDR1 and CDR2: MNHNS, SASEGT. The CDR3 extends over 13 amino acids. V was pared by 7 bases and J by 4 bases, with 6 bases of the junction left unmatched. The CDR3 DNA sequence: TGTGCCAGCATTAGGGGGCACAGCACTGAAGCTTTCTTT. Residues: CASIRGHSTEAFF.

At least ten counts were recorded for this clonotype. This chain uses TRBV6-6 with TRBJ1-1; D uncertain. Germline V lookup: CDR1 MNHNY, CDR2 SVGAGI (reference sequence). There are 14 residues in the CDR3. Trimming took off 0 bases at V and 3 bases at J, with 8 bases between the two ends. The chain's CDR3 is CASSYSGPDTEAFF. The CDR3 bases are TGTGCCAGCAGTTACTCCGGTCCTGACACTGAAGCTTTCTTT.

This clonotype has a count of ten or more. The V gene is TRBV6-5, the J gene TRBJ1-6, with unresolved D. This CDR3 contains 13 residues. Germline CDR1 and CDR2: MNHEY and SVGAGI. The germline V and J ends were trimmed by 0 bases and 7 bases, with 4 bases remaining between them. The CDR3 spells CASSYSKNSPLHF. The CDR3, as DNA: TGTGCCAGCAGTTACTCGAAGAATTCACCCCTCCACTTT.

Of note for this clonotype: A much larger clone sits a single nucleotide away, making a read error possible. J is TRBJ1-2 and V is TRBV6-1; no firm D call. Trimming cost V 6 bases and J 2 bases, with 16 bases left between them. This CDR3 has 15 residues. Germline lookup yields CDR1 MNHNS and CDR2 SASEGT. The CDR3 here is CASSPGPLINYGYTF. The CDR3 nucleotides are TGTGCCAGCAGCCCTGGGCCCCTCATCAACTATGGCTACACCTTC.